A selection of T cell receptor beta chains follows, all from one sample in a study of shared clonotypes between healthy human individuals. Assay used: immunoSEQ multiplex PCR; TCRdb lists only in-frame clones, some missing. Among around 320,000 clones listed, around 87% were seen once. The sample taken for sequencing was memory CD8+ T cells sorted from blood. These receptor sequences come from a man aged 18 to 30 in good health. The CDR3 runs from the conserved cysteine through the conserved F or W. D genes are given only for firm matches. Rows give clone size only sometimes, using once, few, many, or a class for an expanded clone.

>13|.|TRBJ2-1|TRBD2|TRBV29-1
CSVVLAGYNEQFF
TGCAGCGTTGTTTTAGCGGGGTACAATGAGCAGTTCTTC
>15|few|TRBJ1-1|.|TRBV7-9
CASSLAQGSNTEAFF
TGTGCCAGCAGCTTAGCGCAAGGGTCGAACACTGAAGCTTTCTTT
>11|.|TRBJ2-1|.|TRBV29-1
CSTSRGNEQFF
TGCAGCACCTCTCGAGGTAATGAGCAGTTCTTC
>13|once|TRBJ2-7|TRBD1|TRBV5-4
CASSSGQGYEQYF
TGTGCCAGCAGCTCAGGACAGGGTTACGAGCAGTACTTC
>14|.|TRBJ1-2|.|TRBV27
CASSLLGTGYGYTF
TGTGCCAGCAGTTTATTGGGGACGGGGTATGGCTACACCTTC
>15|.|TRBJ2-7|TRBD2|TRBV7-9
CASSPAGLLLYEQYF
TGTGCCAGCAGCCCAGCGGGACTCTTGCTCTACGAGCAGTACTTC
>14|.|TRBJ1-5|.|TRBV5-6
CASSEDRSNQPQHF
TGTGCCAGCAGCGAGGACAGATCAAATCAGCCCCAGCATTTT
>15|.|TRBJ2-3|.|TRBV25-1
CASSESTESTDTQYF
TGTGCCAGCAGTGAATCAACGGAAAGCACAGATACGCAGTATTTT
>17|.|TRBJ2-5|.|TRBV5-5
CASSLFPTDNFQETQYF
TGTGCCAGCAGCTTGTTTCCGACGGATAATTTCCAAGAGACCCAGTACTTC
>12|.|TRBJ1-2|.|TRBV9
CASSAGNPGYTF
TGTGCCAGCAGTGCAGGGAATCCTGGCTACACCTTC
>14|.|TRBJ2-7|TRBD2|TRBV12-5
CASGLGLAGHEQYF
TGTGCTAGTGGTTTGGGGCTAGCGGGACACGAGCAGTACTTC
>16|.|TRBJ1-6|TRBD1|TRBV4-1
CASSQGGTGFGSPLHF
TGCGCCAGCAGCCAAGGAGGGACAGGGTTCGGGTCACCCCTCCACTTT
>14|.|TRBJ2-1|.|TRBV13
CASSLMISYNEQFF
TGTGCCAGCAGCTTAATGATCTCCTACAATGAGCAGTTCTTC
>16|.|TRBJ1-1|.|TRBV6-5
CASSYWGGEGTTEAFF
TGTGCCAGCAGTTACTGGGGAGGTGAAGGGACCACTGAAGCTTTCTTT
>12|few|TRBJ1-1|.|TRBV25-1
CASRGVNTEAFF
TGTGCCAGCAGAGGAGTGAACACTGAAGCTTTCTTT
>17|.|TRBJ2-2|.|TRBV10-1
CASSESNRESNTGELFF
TGCGCCAGCAGTGAGTCGAATCGGGAATCGAACACCGGGGAGCTGTTTTTT
>15|.|TRBJ2-7|.|TRBV7-8
CASSSNAGTTYEQYF
TGTGCCAGCAGCTCGAATGCCGGGACCACCTACGAGCAGTACTTC
>13|.|TRBJ1-2|.|TRBV7-6
CASWGEPNYGYTF
TGTGCCAGCTGGGGGGAACCTAACTATGGCTACACCTTC
>15|.|TRBJ2-7|.|TRBV18
CASSRSGPHSYEQYF
TGTGCCAGCTCCCGAAGCGGGCCTCACTCCTACGAGCAGTACTTC
>13|.|TRBJ1-4|.|TRBV29-1
CSVVRRHNEKLFF
TGCAGCGTTGTGCGCCGGCATAATGAAAAACTGTTTTTT
>15|.|TRBJ2-7|.|TRBV4-1
CASSQGAGDYYEQYF
TGCGCCAGCAGCCAAGGGGCAGGGGACTACTACGAGCAGTACTTC
>17|.|TRBJ2-6|.|TRBV5-4
CASSLESGGFGANVLTF
TGTGCCAGCAGCTTGGAGTCTGGAGGGTTTGGGGCCAACGTCCTGACTTTC
>15|.|TRBJ2-3|TRBD2|TRBV10-2
CASRVSGRSTDTQYF
TGCGCCAGCAGAGTAAGCGGGAGAAGCACAGATACGCAGTATTTT
>14|once|TRBJ2-7|.|TRBV28
CASSPQGTVYEQYF
TGTGCCAGCAGTCCACAGGGTACGGTCTACGAGCAGTACTTC
>14|.|TRBJ2-7|TRBD2|TRBV28
CASSLRGGPGEQYF
TGTGCCAGCAGTTTGCGGGGGGGCCCAGGGGAGCAGTACTTC
>14|.|TRBJ2-7|.|TRBV7-9
CASSLVGPEGEQYF
TGTGCCAGCAGCTTAGTAGGACCAGAGGGGGAGCAGTACTTC
>13|.|TRBJ1-5|.|TRBV7-9
CASAPGSEQPQHF
TGTGCCAGCGCCCCAGGGAGTGAACAGCCCCAGCATTTT
>15|.|TRBJ2-2|.|TRBV11-2
CASSSLKGGTGELFF
TGTGCCAGCAGCTCCCTAAAGGGAGGCACCGGGGAGCTGTTTTTT
>13|.|TRBJ1-2|.|TRBV12-5
CASGLPGAYGYTF
TGTGCTAGTGGTTTGCCGGGGGCCTATGGCTACACCTTC
>13|.|TRBJ1-5|.|TRBV27
CASSFGGFQPQHF
TGTGCCAGCAGTTTCGGGGGGTTTCAGCCCCAGCATTTT
>14|.|TRBJ1-2|.|TRBV10-3
CAISFGGQSYGYTF
TGTGCCATCAGTTTCGGAGGGCAGAGCTATGGCTACACCTTC
>14|.|TRBJ1-5|.|TRBV7-2
CASSFLNSNQPQHF
TGTGCCAGCAGCTTTTTGAATAGCAATCAGCCCCAGCATTTT
>14|.|TRBJ2-2|.|TRBV7-6
CASSARMDTGELFF
TGTGCCAGCAGCGCCCGAATGGACACCGGGGAGCTGTTTTTT
>13|.|TRBJ2-7|.|TRBV27
CASSLTDSYEQYF
TGTGCCAGCAGTTTGACGGACTCCTACGAGCAGTACTTC
>16|.|TRBJ2-5|TRBD2|TRBV10-3
CAISSPPVAGEETQYF
TGTGCCATCAGCTCCCCCCCGGTAGCGGGGGAAGAGACCCAGTACTTC
>16|.|TRBJ1-5|.|TRBV10-1
CASSESGGHSNQPQHF
TGCGCCAGCAGTGAGTCTGGCGGACATAGCAATCAGCCCCAGCATTTT
>15|.|TRBJ2-7|TRBD2|TRBV6-5
CASSPRLGEGYEQYF
TGTGCCAGCAGCCCCCGACTAGGGGAGGGCTACGAGCAGTACTTC
>13|.|TRBJ2-7|.|TRBV27
CASSLTDSYEQYF
TGTGCCAGCAGTTTAACAGATTCCTACGAGCAGTACTTC
>16|.|TRBJ1-5|TRBD1|TRBV5-1
CASSPYSGGGNQPQHF
TGCGCCAGCAGCCCATACTCAGGGGGAGGCAATCAGCCCCAGCATTTT
>14|.|TRBJ2-3|.|TRBV9
CASSVETGTDTQYF
TGTGCCAGCAGCGTAGAAACAGGCACAGATACGCAGTATTTT
>17|.|TRBJ2-1|TRBD2|TRBV27
CASSFYYDWSGRGEQFF
TGTGCCAGCAGTTTTTATTATGATTGGTCAGGGAGGGGTGAGCAGTTCTTC
>16|.|TRBJ2-5|.|TRBV7-9
CASSLVGTQSQETQYF
TGTGCCAGCAGCTTAGTGGGAACACAGTCGCAAGAGACCCAGTACTTC
>14|once|TRBJ1-1|.|TRBV5-4
CASSRGDGNTEAFF
TGTGCCAGCAGTCGCGGCGACGGGAACACTGAAGCTTTCTTT
>14|.|TRBJ2-7|.|TRBV13
CASSSTVLVYEQYF
TGTGCCAGCAGCTCGACAGTCCTCGTCTACGAGCAGTACTTC
>14|.|TRBJ2-1|.|TRBV6-5
CASSYGSSYNEQFF
TGTGCCAGCAGTTACGGGAGTTCCTACAATGAGCAGTTCTTC
>12|.|TRBJ2-2|.|TRBV7-6
CASSLGFGELFF
TGTGCCAGCAGCTTGGGTTTCGGGGAGCTGTTTTTT